What follows are 14 T cell receptor beta chains derived from one specimen sequenced in a study of blood T cell repertoires in COVID-19. Some clones are missing from TCRdb's copy, which holds only in-frame ones; the method was immunoSEQ multiplex PCR. The data contain 200,000 to 250,000 clones, approximately 84% of them singletons. The sequenced material came from peripheral blood. Every receptor here comes from a man between 35 and 55 years old with acute or convalescent COVID-19.

The V and J genes are TRBV5-5 and TRBJ1-2; D call uncertain. V gave up 1 base and J gave up 2 bases, with 6 bases separating them. The CDR3 covers 13 residues. The germline gives CDR1 SGHKS, CDR2 YYEKEE (reference sequence). Here the CDR3 DNA reads TGTGCCAGCAGCTTGATTCCAAACTATGGCTACACCTTC. Translation gives CASSLIPNYGYTF.

This chain connects TRBV3-1 (or the pseudogene TRBV3-2) to TRBJ1-5; D not resolved. V gave up 3 bases and J gave up 2 bases, with 11 bases separating them. Germline CDR1 LGHDT, CDR2 YNNKEL (reference sequence). This CDR3 comprises 15 residues. CDR3 DNA sequence: TGTGCCAGCAGCCAGGGGAGTTTGGGCAATCAGCCCCAGCATTTT. Translated, it gives CASSQGSLGNQPQHF.

The chain carries TRBV24-1 and TRBJ2-1; TRBD1 matches 8 bases. V trimming: 4 bases; J trimming: 4 bases; junction bases outside the gene matches: 5. The CDR3 sequence is 15 residues long. Germline CDR1 is KGHDR and CDR2 is SFDVKD. In DNA, the CDR3 is TGTGCCACCAGTGAACGGACAGGGTATTACAATGAGCAGTTCTTC. This gives the protein CATSERTGYYNEQFF.

The CDR3 coding sequence is TGTGCCAGCAGCTTAGCGGCAGGGGGATTCACAGATACGCAGTATTTT. As protein: CASSLAAGGFTDTQYF. The rearrangement links TRBV7-2 to TRBJ2-3, with 7 positions matching TRBD1. The CDR3 is 16 residues long. CDR1 is SGHTA, CDR2 FQGNSA, per germline. Trimming at V came to 0 bases and at J to 2 bases, leaving 5 bases not matched to a gene.

The chain carries TRBV2 and TRBJ1-2; D remains unclear. This CDR3 is built from 13 residues. Trimming took 4 bases from V and 8 from J, leaving 14 bases between them. CDR1 is SNHLY and CDR2 is FYNNEI in the germline V gene. The CDR3 bases are TGTGCCAGCAGTGTTCAAGTCTGGCAGGGCTACACCTTC. It codes for CASSVQVWQGYTF.

J is TRBJ1-4 and V is TRBV7-8, with D tentatively TRBD1 (5 bases). There are 14 residues in the CDR3. From germline, CDR1 is SGHVS and CDR2 FQNEAQ. Between the trimmed V and J ends, which lost 5 bases and 0 bases, there was a span of 7 bases. Written as DNA, the CDR3 is TGTGCCAGCAGCATACAGGCAACTAATGAAAAACTGTTTTTT. It translates to CASSIQATNEKLFF.

The CDR3 here is CASRSTESSYEQYF. CDR3 nucleotides: TGTGCCAGCAGGTCTACAGAGAGCTCCTACGAGCAGTACTTC. The gene calls are TRBV2 and TRBJ2-7; D is unclear. The CDR3 totals 14 residues. Germline-derived CDR1 and CDR2 are SNHLY and FYNNEI. The V end lost 6 bases, the J end lost 0 bases, and 12 bases lay between the germline ends.

The chain is built from TRBV19 and TRBJ1-5; D is uncertain. V was shortened by 10 bases and J by 2 bases, with 21 bases between the two germline ends. Germline V gene data show CDR1 as LNHDA and CDR2 as SQIVND (reference sequence). CDR3 length equals 16 residues. The CDR3 is CANNLRPRDGNQPQHF. CDR3 bases: TGTGCCAATAACCTTCGCCCTCGCGATGGCAATCAGCCCCAGCATTTT.

The CDR3 coding sequence is TGCGCCAGCAGCTTGGTTCCTAGCGGGGGCACAGATACGCAGTATTTT. Its protein is CASSLVPSGGTDTQYF. The J gene is TRBJ2-3, the V gene TRBV5-1; TRBD2 matches 9 bases. Per germline, CDR1 SGHRS and CDR2 YFSETQ. V was clipped by 0 bases and J by 1 base; unmatched bases: 3. The CDR3 length is 16 residues.

The V call is TRBV5-1, the J call TRBJ2-4, with TRBD1 matching 8 bases. Germline assignment: CDR1 SGHRS and CDR2 YFSETQ. The J segment lost 7 bases and the V segment lost 4 bases, leaving 10 bases of the junction unmatched. The CDR3 extends over 15 amino acids. CDR3 DNA sequence: TGCGCCAGCAGCGCTGGGACAGGCCCCGGGAACATTCAGTACTTC. This encodes CASSAGTGPGNIQYF. The full variable domain, completed using reference TRBV5-1 and TRBJ2-4, is KAGVTQTPRYLIKTRGQQVTLSCSPISGHRSVSWYQQTPGQGLQFLFEYFSETQRNKGNFPGRFSGRQFSNSRSEMNVSTLELGDSALYLCASSAGTGPGNIQYFGAGTRLSVL.

The chain is built from TRBV3-1 (or the pseudogene TRBV3-2) and TRBJ1-2, with 8 bases lining up with TRBD1. V gave up 0 bases and J gave up 0 bases; unmatched junction bases: 3. The CDR3 loop spans 16 amino acids. CDR1 is LGHDT, CDR2 YNNKEL, per germline (reference sequence). This CDR3 reads CASSQDRTGTNYGYTF. The CDR3 nucleotides are TGTGCCAGCAGCCAAGATCGGACAGGGACTAACTATGGCTACACCTTC.

This chain uses TRBV7-7 with TRBJ1-1; 8 positions match TRBD1. Germline V gene sequence: CDR1 SSHAT, CDR2 FNYEAQ (reference sequence). The CDR3 runs 15 residues. V shed 4 bases, J shed 3 bases, and the junction held 7 bases outside the gene matches. The CDR3 DNA reads as TGTGCCAGCAGCTGCGAAACAGGGGGTTACACTGAAGCTTTCTTT. This codes for CASSCETGGYTEAFF.

This clone was observed a single time. This chain links TRBV19 with TRBJ1-5, with D hard to call. Germline CDR1 and CDR2: LNHDA and SQIVND (reference sequence). With 6 bases removed from V and 5 bases from J, the gap between germline ends came to 20 bases. The CDR3 totals 16 residues. The CDR3 reads CASSTRPLPSDQPQHF. DNA for the CDR3: TGTGCCAGTAGCACCCGACCCCTTCCCAGCGATCAGCCCCAGCATTTT.

This clone has more than one count but fewer than ten. CDR3 in amino acids: CASSLAVTGNNQPQHF. The CDR3, as DNA: TGTGCCAGCAGCTTAGCCGTGACAGGGAACAATCAGCCCCAGCATTTT. The chain combines TRBV7-9 with TRBJ1-5; TRBD1 matches at 7 bases. The length of the CDR3 is 16 residues. Per germline, CDR1 SEHNR and CDR2 FQNEAQ (reference sequence). V trimming: 0 bases; J trimming: 3 bases; junction bases outside the gene matches: 5.